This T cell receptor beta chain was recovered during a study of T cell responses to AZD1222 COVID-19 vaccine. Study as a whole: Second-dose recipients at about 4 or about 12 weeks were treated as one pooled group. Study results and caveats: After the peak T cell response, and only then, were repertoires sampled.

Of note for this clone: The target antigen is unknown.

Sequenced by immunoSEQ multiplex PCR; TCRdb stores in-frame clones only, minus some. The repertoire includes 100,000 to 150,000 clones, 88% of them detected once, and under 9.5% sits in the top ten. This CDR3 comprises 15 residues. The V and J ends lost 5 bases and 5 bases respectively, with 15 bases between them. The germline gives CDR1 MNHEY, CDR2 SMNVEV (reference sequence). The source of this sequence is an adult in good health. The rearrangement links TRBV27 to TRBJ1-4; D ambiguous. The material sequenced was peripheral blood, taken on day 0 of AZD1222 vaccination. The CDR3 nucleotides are TGTGCCAGCAGTCCCGTTGGATTTCGCAATGAAAAACTGTTTTTT. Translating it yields CASSPVGFRNEKLFF.